Each of the 13 T cell receptor beta chains below was sequenced from the same sample in a study of T cell responses to AZD1222 COVID-19 vaccine. The data were produced by immunoSEQ multiplex PCR, yet TCRdb's version contains in-frame clones alone and is incomplete. The sample records roughly 51,000 clones, approximately 86% being singletons. Source: peripheral blood, taken 28 days after the second AZD1222 dose. These receptors came from an adult who received the AZD1222 COVID-19 vaccine.

The J gene is TRBJ2-1, the V gene TRBV3-1 (or the pseudogene TRBV3-2), with 10 bases aligning to TRBD2. CDR1 is LGHDT, CDR2 YNNKEL, per germline (reference sequence). Trimming removed 5 bases from V and 5 bases from J; junction bases left unmatched: 3. The CDR3 has 14 amino acids. CDR3: CASSSSGGDNEQFF. CDR3 bases: TGTGCCAGCAGCTCTAGCGGGGGAGACAATGAGCAGTTCTTC.

The V call is TRBV6-1, the J call TRBJ1-5; D is uncertain. Per germline, CDR1 MNHNS and CDR2 SASEGT. This CDR3 comprises 13 residues. The V gene lost 3 bases and the J gene lost 4 bases, with 7 bases spanning the gap. CDR3 in DNA: TGTGCCAGCAGTGACAGACAAAATCAGCCCCAGCATTTT. As protein: CASSDRQNQPQHF.

The J gene is TRBJ2-3, the V gene TRBV9, with 7 bases that match TRBD1. Germline V gene lookup returns CDR1 SGDLS and CDR2 YYNGEE. The ends lost 4 bases at V and 0 bases at J; junction bases unmatched: 11. The CDR3 is 17 amino acids. In DNA form, the CDR3 reads TGTGCCAGCAGCAAACCTAGGACAGGCCCAAGCACAGATACGCAGTATTTT. Protein product: CASSKPRTGPSTDTQYF.

The genes are TRBV3-1 (or the pseudogene TRBV3-2) and TRBJ1-3; no reliable D call. CDR3 size: 15 residues. Germline V gene sequence: CDR1 LGHDT, CDR2 YNNKEL (reference sequence). V lost 1 base and J 2 bases, leaving 9 bases between the germline ends. In DNA, the CDR3 is TGTGCCAGCAGCCAAGGAATCCGGGCTGGAAACACCATATATTTT. Its translation is CASSQGIRAGNTIYF.

This clone was seen more than once but under ten times. J is TRBJ2-2 and V is TRBV24-1; no clear D gene. This CDR3 region has 13 residues. The germline CDR1 and CDR2 sequences are KGHDR and SFDVKD. Trimming left V 4 bases short and J 3 bases short, with 5 bases between. This chain's CDR3 is CATSDRDTGELFF. Here the CDR3 DNA reads TGTGCCACCAGTGACCGAGACACCGGGGAGCTGTTTTTT.

The rearrangement uses TRBV27 and TRBJ2-7; no clear D. CDR3 length: 11 residues. The germline V gene has CDR1 MNHEY and CDR2 SMNVEV (reference sequence). V lost 0 bases and J 12 bases, leaving 9 bases between the germline ends. The CDR3 region is CASSLSGLWYF. The CDR3 DNA follows: TGTGCCAGCAGTTTATCGGGTTTGTGGTACTTC.

The rearrangement joins TRBV7-3 to TRBJ1-2; D perhaps matches TRBD1 (5 bases). The CDR3 contains 15 residues. CDR1 and CDR2 (germline): SGHTA, FQGTGA. The V and J ends lost 5 bases and 2 bases respectively, with 15 bases between them. The CDR3 spells CASSANGGGNYGYTF. CDR3 DNA sequence: TGTGCCAGCAGCGCCAACGGGGGAGGCAACTATGGCTACACCTTC.

This clone came up a few times. J is TRBJ2-1 and V is TRBV7-9, with 7 bases matching TRBD1. The ends lost 7 bases at V and 6 bases at J; junction bases unmatched: 6. Germline values: CDR1 SEHNR, CDR2 FQNEAQ (reference sequence). The CDR3 is 13 amino acids. In DNA form, the CDR3 reads TGTGCCAGCATTACGCAGGGGGTCAATGAGCAGTTCTTC. Translating gives CASITQGVNEQFF. The full variable domain, its missing parts supplied by reference TRBV7-9 and TRBJ2-1, is DTGVSQNPRHKITKRGQNVTFRCDPISEHNRLYWYRQTLGQGPEFLTYFQNEAQLEKSRLLSDRFSAERPKGSFSTLEIQRTEQGDSAMYLCASITQGVNEQFFGPGTRLTVL.

V and J are TRBV5-5 and TRBJ1-4, with D perhaps TRBD1 (6 bases). The CDR3 is 15 amino acids. CDR1 is SGHKS, CDR2 YYEKEE, per germline (reference sequence). V lost 0 bases, J lost 8 bases, and 14 bases lay in between. This chain's CDR3 is CASSLGDKGAEKLFF. In DNA, the CDR3 is TGTGCCAGCAGCTTGGGGGACAAAGGCGCGGAAAAACTGTTTTTT.

This clone has only a few counts. The rearrangement joins TRBV13 to TRBJ2-2, with 9 bases matching TRBD1. Germline CDR1 and CDR2: PRHDT and FYEKMQ (reference sequence). CDR3 size: 15 residues. V was pared by 5 bases and J by 7 bases, with 8 bases of the junction left unmatched. CDR3: CASSRGDREVGELFF. The CDR3 bases are TGTGCCAGCAGCAGGGGGGACAGGGAAGTCGGGGAGCTGTTTTTT.

The chain is built from TRBV29-1 and TRBJ1-1, with 9 bases matching TRBD1. With 7 bases clipped from V and 5 bases from J, the junction kept 14 bases outside the gene matches. CDR3 length: 15 amino acids. Germline assignment: CDR1 SQVTM and CDR2 ANQGSEA. CDR3 sequence: CSAGGLTGGGTEAFF. Written as DNA, the CDR3 is TGCAGCGCCGGGGGTCTGACAGGGGGAGGGACTGAAGCTTTCTTT.

V is TRBV13 and J is TRBJ2-1; 11 positions match TRBD1. CDR3 length equals 16 residues. Trimming at V came to 3 bases and at J to 7 bases, leaving 8 bases not matched to a gene. The germline V gene has CDR1 PRHDT and CDR2 FYEKMQ (reference sequence). Here the CDR3 DNA reads TGTGCCAGCAGCTTTTTCCCCGGGACAGGGGGAAATGAGCAGTTCTTC. Its protein product is CASSFFPGTGGNEQFF.

The chain combines TRBV11-2 with TRBJ1-1, with D possibly TRBD1 on 6 matching bases. Per germline, CDR1 SGHAT and CDR2 FQNNGV. This CDR3 contains 14 residues. With 4 bases removed from V and 2 bases from J, the gap between germline ends came to 11 bases. The CDR3 loop reads CASSSNRANTEAFF. In nucleotides, the CDR3 is TGTGCCAGCAGCTCCAACAGGGCCAACACTGAAGCTTTCTTT. The variable domain in full, with the rest retrieved from reference TRBV11-2 and TRBJ1-1, is EAGVAQSPRYKIIEKRQSVAFWCNPISGHATLYWYQQILGQGPKLLIQFQNNGVVDDSQLPKDRFSAERLKGVDSTLKIQPAKLEDSAVYLCASSSNRANTEAFFGQGTRLTVV.